A selection of T cell receptor beta chains follows, all from one sample in a study of neoadjuvant anti-PD-1 for oral cavity cancer. The protocol was immunoSEQ multiplex PCR, while the TCRdb copy is restricted to in-frame clones and leaves out a portion. The sample comprises 9,500 to 15,000 clones, roughly two thirds of which are singletons, and roughly 2.5% rests with the top ten. The sample in question was PBMCs, obtained after nivolumab (anti-PD-1) treatment. The receptors were sampled from a person aged 35-79 years with oral cavity squamous cell carcinoma. CDR3s include the opening cysteine and the closing phenylalanine or tryptophan.

j_call v_call cdr3_aa
TRBJ1-1 TRBV13 CASSLTGTGGPMEPEAFF
TRBJ2-6 TRBV29-1 CSVPEGGGSSGANVLTF
TRBJ1-2 TRBV15 CATSRDPGAATFYGYTF
TRBJ2-1 TRBV2 CASSATSGTLIFNEQFF
TRBJ2-5 TRBV5-1 CASSRGGQETQYF
TRBJ2-7 TRBV19 CASTGPGFYEQYF
TRBJ1-4 TRBV4-2 CASSQDPGGAATNEKLFF
TRBJ1-1 TRBV5-1 CASSLVGRAEAFF
TRBJ1-5 TRBV5-6 CASSLGQSNQPQHF
TRBJ2-1 TRBV4-1 CASSRVPGSYNEQFF
TRBJ1-1 TRBV5-1 CASSGQPNTEAFF
TRBJ1-4 TRBV27 CASSLYWDSYEKLFF
TRBJ1-5 TRBV6-1 CAGRQASNQPQHF
TRBJ1-5 TRBV27 CASAPGDNRGDQPQHF
TRBJ2-7 TRBV5-4 CASNFGGTANEQYF
TRBJ2-2 TRBV27 CASSSTRTANTGELFF
TRBJ2-3 TRBV5-4 CASSFDRPSTDTQYF
TRBJ1-4 TRBV2 CASSAPDRVGEKLFF
TRBJ2-1 TRBV2 CASTGVRGHQINEQFF
TRBJ1-2 TRBV30 CAWTGGNYGYTF
TRBJ1-1 TRBV6-5 CASSFWAGGQTEAFF
TRBJ2-7 TRBV15 CATSRDLGGSYEQYF
TRBJ2-5 TRBV10-3 CAIRSGLDGETQYF
TRBJ2-2 TRBV7-2 CASSGKTSGGPSRELFF
TRBJ2-7 TRBV28 CASRKLAGVYEQYF
TRBJ2-1 TRBV11-1 CASSRRQGVYNEQFF
TRBJ2-3 TRBV4-1 CASSQDASTGFSTDTQYF
TRBJ2-3 TRBV7-9 CASSFDPGPGDTQYF
TRBJ2-5 TRBV30 CAWGRDREETQYF
TRBJ2-2 TRBV2 CASSGQGMAGELFF
TRBJ2-7 TRBV2 CASRPFGVYEQYF
TRBJ2-6 TRBV29-1 CSVEPGLQTSGANVLTF
TRBJ1-2 TRBV14 CASSHWDSENYGYTF
TRBJ1-5 TRBV30 CAWSPGAGNQPQHF
TRBJ2-5 TRBV5-1 CASRASGGILETQYF
TRBJ1-3 TRBV9 CASSVAAHVEGTIYF
TRBJ2-3 TRBV27 CASGAGFDADTQYF
TRBJ2-3 TRBV4-1 CASSQEGSSGRADTQYF
TRBJ2-7 TRBV29-1 CSVEGQGMYEQYF
TRBJ1-2 TRBV6-5 CASIRTGGSSGYTF
TRBJ1-5 TRBV15 CATSRDPGTEQREPQHF
TRBJ2-7 TRBV19 CASSGWTLSRSYEQYF
TRBJ1-6 TRBV5-1 CASSLGQTNSPLHF
TRBJ2-3 TRBV5-8 CASSPDRGPTDTQYF
TRBJ2-1 TRBV10-1 CASSPRTNSYNEQFF
TRBJ2-1 TRBV5-1 CASSLAGSASGDSHEQFF
TRBJ2-7 TRBV20-1 CSARLEYEQYF
TRBJ2-7 TRBV7-8 CASSTYPGQGAYEQYF
TRBJ1-2 TRBV27 CASSLSLGVGGYTF
TRBJ1-5 TRBV6-1 CASTGTGGGQPQHF
TRBJ2-1 TRBV27 CASSFLQSPYNEQFF